Listed here are 14 T cell receptor beta chains from one sample, sequenced in a study of Ad26.COV2.S vaccination and SARS-CoV-2 variants. This table comes from immunoSEQ multiplex PCR, and its TCRdb copy is limited to in-frame clones, with some not included. The sample has just over 350,000 clones, around 84% seen once. Regarding treatment: some 20 received Ad26.COV2.S at low or high dose, single or two shots; several received placebo; per-sample allocation not given. Day 63 following the first vaccine or placebo injection was when the samples were taken. The sequencing used peripheral blood, collected in a trial of Ad26.COV2.S vaccine versus placebo. The receptor source for this set is a person aged 18 to 59 who received the Ad26.COV2.S COVID-19 vaccine or a placebo.

The chain combines TRBV7-6 with TRBJ2-7; 10 bases are a match to TRBD1. The CDR3 runs to 17 residues. V gave up 4 bases and J gave up 2 bases; unmatched junction bases: 11. Germline values: CDR1 SGHVS, CDR2 FNYEAQ. The CDR3 nucleotides are TGTGCCAGCAGCTCCCGTCCCGGGACAGGGGTTACCTACGAGCAGTACTTC. Translating gives CASSSRPGTGVTYEQYF.

J is TRBJ2-1 and V is TRBV9; a weak D match, TRBD2 (7 bases). In germline, CDR1 is SGDLS, CDR2 YYNGEE. This CDR3 comprises 15 residues. V gave up 6 bases and J gave up 4 bases, with 17 bases separating them. CDR3 residues: CASTVSGGGYNEQFF. The CDR3 region has the DNA TGTGCCAGCACTGTGTCGGGGGGCGGATACAATGAGCAGTTCTTC.

J is TRBJ2-3 and V is TRBV6-4; D could derive from TRBD1 or TRBD2 (6 bases each). CDR3 length equals 15 residues. CDR1 MRHNA and CDR2 SNTAGT come from the germline V gene. Trimming removed 3 bases at V and 0 bases at J, with 10 bases between. Here the CDR3 reads CASSEGGSSTDTQYF. DNA of the CDR3: TGTGCCAGCAGTGAGGGGGGCTCTAGCACAGATACGCAGTATTTT.

The V and J genes are TRBV19 and TRBJ2-5; a weak D match, TRBD1 (6 bases). This CDR3 region has 15 residues. Trimming removed 3 bases from V and 1 base from J, with 12 bases in between. Germline-derived CDR1 and CDR2 are LNHDA and SQIVND (reference sequence). As DNA, the CDR3 is TGTGCCAGTAGTATTGGGGGCAGGACCCAAGAGACCCAGTACTTC. It translates to CASSIGGRTQETQYF.

This sequence joins TRBV20-1 and TRBJ2-7, with a possible D match to TRBD2 (6 bases). In germline, CDR1 is DFQATT, CDR2 SNEGSKA (reference sequence). V was shortened by 3 bases and J by 3 bases, with 12 bases between the two germline ends. This CDR3 spans 13 amino acids. The CDR3 DNA reads as TGCAGTGCTAGTGCGGGACTCTTCTACGAGCAGTACTTC. Amino acids: CSASAGLFYEQYF.

The chain combines TRBV23-1 with TRBJ2-7; the match to TRBD1 covers 7 bases. TRBV23-1 is assigned to the ORF class and has an uncertain function. J gave up 1 base and V 5 bases, and 8 bases lay outside the gene matches. This CDR3 is 15 amino acids long. The CDR3: CASSTGDCLSYEQYF. CDR3 coding DNA: TGCGCCAGCAGTACAGGGGATTGCCTTTCCTACGAGCAGTACTTC.

The chain has TRBV2 and TRBJ1-5, with a possible D match to TRBD1 (6 bases). The CDR3 totals 16 residues. The ends were cut back, 1 base at V and 4 bases at J, with 14 bases in the middle. Germline-derived CDR1 and CDR2 are SNHLY and FYNNEI. CDR3 protein: CASSEGPRQGNQPQHF. DNA of the CDR3: TGTGCCAGCAGTGAAGGTCCGCGGCAGGGGAATCAGCCCCAGCATTTT.

The chain is built from TRBV18 and TRBJ2-2; 7 nucleotides agree with TRBD1. The germline V gene encodes CDR1 KGHSH and CDR2 LQKENI. The CDR3 totals 14 residues. With 1 base clipped from V and 4 bases from J, the junction kept 0 bases outside the gene matches. Here the CDR3 DNA reads TGTGCCAGCTCACCACGGGACAGCACCGGGGAGCTGTTTTTT. Protein sequence: CASSPRDSTGELFF. Drawing the rest from reference TRBV18 and TRBJ2-2, the complete variable domain is NAGVMQNPRHLVRRRGQEARLRCSPMKGHSHVYWYRQLPEEGLKFMVYLQKENIIDESGMPKERFSAEFPKEGPSILRIQQVVRGDSAAYFCASSPRDSTGELFFGEGSRLTVL.

The V and J genes are TRBV6-6 and TRBJ2-7; weak D call: TRBD1 (5 bases). The germline CDR1 and CDR2 sequences are MNHNY and SVGAGI (reference sequence). The CDR3 is made up of 15 amino acids. The ends were cut back, 6 bases at V and 2 bases at J, with 17 bases in the middle. DNA for the CDR3: TGTGCCAGCAGCCCGCAGGGCAATGGGGCCTACGAGCAGTACTTC. Its translation: CASSPQGNGAYEQYF.

The chain links TRBV19 to TRBJ1-2, with D possibly matching TRBD1 (5 bases). Trimming took off 3 bases at V and 3 bases at J, with 11 bases between the two ends. CDR1 is LNHDA, CDR2 SQIVND, per germline (reference sequence). This CDR3 is 14 amino acids long. The CDR3 protein is CASSIVGPDYGYTF. CDR3 nucleotide sequence: TGTGCCAGTAGTATTGTGGGACCCGACTATGGCTACACCTTC.

V is TRBV21-1 and J is TRBJ2-7; the D call TRBD1 from the table was never checked on the DNA. TRBV21-1 is designated a pseudogene. CDR3 length: 16 amino acids. DNA of the CDR3: TGTGCCAGCAGCAAAGTTTCATGCCAGGGGAGAAACGAGCAGTACTTC. It codes for CASSKVSCQGRNEQYF.

This sequence joins TRBV10-2 and TRBJ2-1; 8 bases match TRBD2. The CDR3 is 17 amino acids. V lost 7 bases, J lost 3 bases, and 14 bases stayed unmatched. Per germline, CDR1 WSHSY and CDR2 SAAADI. The CDR3 here is CASTGGVAGFVYNEQFF. In nucleotides, the CDR3 is TGCGCCAGCACCGGAGGCGTAGCGGGATTCGTCTACAATGAGCAGTTCTTC.

This chain uses TRBV28 with TRBJ2-1; TRBD1 agrees at 9 bases. Germline CDR1 MDHEN, CDR2 SYDVKM. After removal of 3 bases from V and 7 bases from J, the junction contained 7 bases not matched to a gene. CDR3 length: 15 amino acids. In nucleotides, the CDR3 is TGTGCCAGCAGTTTCCAGGGACAGGGACTTAATGAGCAGTTCTTC. Its translation: CASSFQGQGLNEQFF. The variable domain in full, with the rest retrieved from reference TRBV28 and TRBJ2-1, is DVKVTQSSRYLVKRTGEKVFLECVQDMDHENMFWYRQDPGLGLRLIYFSYDVKMKEKGDIPEGYSVSREKKERFSLILESASTNQTSMYLCASSFQGQGLNEQFFGPGTRLTVL.

The chain recombines TRBV25-1 with TRBJ1-1, with D possibly matching TRBD1 (6 bases). V was shortened by 6 bases and J by 5 bases, with 13 bases between the two germline ends. The CDR3 totals 13 residues. From germline, CDR1 is MGHDK and CDR2 SYGVNS. The CDR3 region is CASRNREYTEAFF. The CDR3 DNA is TGTGCCAGCAGGAACAGGGAATATACTGAAGCTTTCTTT. Filled out from reference TRBV25-1 and TRBJ1-1, the complete variable domain reads EADIYQTPRYLVIGTGKKITLECSQTMGHDKMYWYQQDPGMELHLIHYSYGVNSTEKGDLSSESTVSRIRTEHFPLTLESARPSHTSQYLCASRNREYTEAFFGQGTRLTVV.